This entry concerns a single TCR beta chain. The same CDR3 is also encoded by other DNA sequences in this sample. In the authors' methods: Cell counts per sample came from amplifying reference gene primers. The table came from immunoSEQ multiplex PCR; TCRdb's copy has only in-frame clones and leaves some out. From that table come the V and J calls and clone size; the DNA was used to work out D and trimming. This table has about 250,000 clones, approximately 90% appearing once. The source of the sample is a study of blood T cell repertoires in COVID-19. V lost 1 base, J lost 8 bases, and 4 bases stayed unmatched. The V gene's germline CDR1 is KGHSH and CDR2 LQKENI. The CDR3 contains 13 residues. Resolution of symptoms, clearance, or two negative PCRs was present in recovered Cohort 3 donors.

The origin of this receptor is a woman younger than 35 who had recovered from COVID-19. The chain has TRBV18 and TRBJ1-2, with 7 bases fitting TRBD1. Material for sequencing was PBMCs or T cells enriched from blood (not recorded which). Written as DNA, the CDR3 is TGTGCCAGCTCACCACAGGGGGCGCAGGGCTACACCTTC. Amino acids: CASSPQGAQGYTF.